The 12 T cell receptor beta chains reported below all come from one sample, sequenced in a study of blood T cell repertoires in COVID-19. Profiled with immunoSEQ multiplex PCR; TCRdb holds only in-frame clones, not every one. Here the sample spans 150,000 to 200,000 clones, approximately 90% being singletons. The sequencing sample was made of peripheral blood. These receptor sequences come from a woman in her forties or fifties with acute or convalescent COVID-19.

J is TRBJ2-7 and V is TRBV7-2, with 10 bases that match TRBD1. V lost 5 bases to trimming and J lost 1 base; unmatched junction nucleotides: 2. Germline CDR1 reads SGHTA; CDR2 reads FQGNSA. This CDR3 spans 14 amino acids. This CDR3 is CASSRTGGSYEQYF. The CDR3 bases are TGTGCCAGCAGCAGGACAGGGGGGTCCTACGAGCAGTACTTC.

The chain joins TRBV12-5 to TRBJ2-1, with D unclear. Per the germline V gene, CDR1 is LGHNT and CDR2 is FRNRAP. This CDR3 region has 17 residues. The germline V and J ends were trimmed by 3 bases and 0 bases, with 15 bases remaining between them. The CDR3 DNA reads as TGTGCTAGTGGTTTCGTCGGCTACAGTTCCTCCTACAATGAGCAGTTCTTC. It translates to CASGFVGYSSSYNEQFF.

The genes are TRBV12-5 and TRBJ2-5, with D uncertain. This CDR3 is built from 16 residues. V was pared by 1 base and J by 4 bases, with 16 bases between. The germline V gene has CDR1 LGHNT and CDR2 FRNRAP. CDR3 DNA: TGTGCTAGTGGTTTGGGGAGAAGTACGGCGGTAGAGACCCAGTACTTC. Its translation: CASGLGRSTAVETQYF.

This chain links TRBV5-1 with TRBJ1-1; 11 nucleotides line up with TRBD1. The CDR3 contains 14 residues. With 4 bases clipped from V and 4 bases from J, the junction kept 3 bases outside the gene matches. CDR1 and CDR2 from the germline V gene are SGHRS and YFSETQ. CDR3 coding DNA: TGCGCCAGCAGCGCCGGGACAGGGGGCACTGAAGCTTTCTTT. Its protein is CASSAGTGGTEAFF.

This chain joins TRBV9 and TRBJ2-1, with 12 bases matching TRBD2. Germline CDR1 and CDR2: SGDLS and YYNGEE. The CDR3 runs to 14 residues. Germline trimming cut 6 bases from V and 8 bases from J; bases unmatched to any gene: 6. The CDR3 DNA sequence: TGTGCCAGCACCAAGAGACTAGCGGGGGATGAGCAGTTCTTC. Its translation is CASTKRLAGDEQFF.

This rearrangement joins TRBV4-3 to TRBJ2-5, with D perhaps matching TRBD1 (5 bases). CDR3 length: 15 amino acids. Trimming took 4 bases from V and 1 from J, leaving 13 bases between them. Germline V gene sequence: CDR1 LGHNA, CDR2 YSLEER. The CDR3 is CASSPMGHTQETQYF. The CDR3 DNA is TGCGCCAGCAGCCCCATGGGGCACACCCAAGAGACCCAGTACTTC.

The rearrangement uses TRBV5-1 and TRBJ1-4; no clear D gene. Per germline, CDR1 SGHRS and CDR2 YFSETQ. V was trimmed by 4 bases and J by 2 bases, leaving 12 bases between them. There are 15 residues in the CDR3. DNA of the CDR3: TGCGCCAGCAGCGTAATCCTCGGGACTAATGAAAAACTGTTTTTT. It codes for CASSVILGTNEKLFF.

The chain couples TRBV6-5 to TRBJ2-1; weak D call: TRBD1 (5 bases). The V end was cut by 6 bases, the J end by 4 bases, with 10 bases between. The germline gives CDR1 MNHEY, CDR2 SVGAGI. This CDR3 is built from 13 residues. The CDR3: CASRRQMYNEQFF. The CDR3 nucleotides are TGTGCCAGCAGGAGACAGATGTACAATGAGCAGTTCTTC.

The gene calls are TRBV12-3 or TRBV12-4 and TRBJ1-2; weak D call: TRBD1 (5 bases). The CDR3 has 13 residues. V was trimmed by 7 bases and J by 3 bases, leaving 12 bases between them. In nucleotides, the CDR3 is TGTGCCAGCACCCCAAGGGGTGACTATGGCTACACCTTC. This codes for CASTPRGDYGYTF.

The rearrangement links TRBV28 to TRBJ1-1; weak D call: TRBD1 (5 bases). CDR3 length equals 13 residues. Trimming took off 5 bases at V and 3 bases at J, with 10 bases between the two ends. Germline V lookup: CDR1 MDHEN, CDR2 SYDVKM. CDR3 coding DNA: TGTGCCAGCAGTCCTGTAGGGGACACTGAAGCTTTCTTT. Amino acid sequence: CASSPVGDTEAFF.

The chain couples TRBV4-1 to TRBJ2-7, with 9 positions matching TRBD2. This CDR3 has 16 amino acids. V lost 6 bases and J lost 1; bases outside the gene matches: 10. From germline, CDR1 is MGHRA and CDR2 YSYEKL. The CDR3 DNA reads as TGCGCCAGCAGTGATTTAGCGGGAGTCCGATCCTACGAGCAGTACTTC. Its protein is CASSDLAGVRSYEQYF.

The chain combines TRBV6-2 or TRBV6-3 with TRBJ1-1; no reliable D call. V was clipped by 7 bases and J by 4 bases, with 16 bases between them. The CDR3 loop spans 14 amino acids. Germline CDR1 MNHEY, CDR2 SVGEGT. Here the CDR3 reads CASTPHGRVTEAFF. The CDR3, as DNA: TGTGCCAGCACCCCACACGGTCGGGTCACTGAAGCTTTCTTT.